Listed below are T cell receptor beta chains from one sample, sequenced in a study of beta chain features in type 1 diabetes. TCRdb keeps only in-frame clones here, not all; method: immunoSEQ multiplex PCR. The sample has 250,000 to 350,000 clones, roughly 15% seen once; the top ten hold 6.7%. Sequences were obtained from central memory CD4+ T cells from blood. These receptors were collected from a man aged 30-40 years in good health. The CDR3 runs from the conserved cysteine through the conserved F or W. Fields, in order: J gene, V gene, D gene, CDR3 length, CDR3 protein. A D gene is named only where the DNA matches it firmly.

J: TRBJ2-3
V: TRBV14
D: NA
length: 15
CDR3: CASSELLASTDTQYF

J: TRBJ1-2
V: TRBV5-1
D: NA
length: 12
CDR3: CASSLNRGGYTF

J: TRBJ2-7
V: TRBV14
D: NA
length: 14
CDR3: CASSQPGEGGEQYF

J: TRBJ2-5
V: TRBV7-9
D: TRBD1
length: 14
CDR3: CASSADRSQETQYF

J: TRBJ2-2
V: TRBV13
D: TRBD1
length: 14
CDR3: CASSLVQGVGELFF

J: TRBJ2-3
V: TRBV7-2
D: NA
length: 12
CDR3: CASSPLRDTQYF

J: TRBJ1-2
V: TRBV5-5
D: TRBD1
length: 13
CDR3: CASSLSQFQGAVF

J: TRBJ2-5
V: TRBV6-1
D: NA
length: 14
CDR3: CASRVDRLEETQYF

J: TRBJ1-1
V: TRBV10-3
D: TRBD1
length: 16
CDR3: CAISDRGAVMNTEAFF

J: TRBJ2-1
V: TRBV19
D: NA
length: 13
CDR3: CASSIGTFGEQFF

J: TRBJ1-2
V: TRBV5-1
D: NA
length: 13
CDR3: CASSDDGSYGYTF

J: TRBJ1-4
V: TRBV6-5
D: TRBD1
length: 15
CDR3: CASKKTGSTNEKLFF

J: TRBJ1-2
V: TRBV19
D: NA
length: 14
CDR3: CASSIPGGNYGYTF

J: TRBJ1-2
V: TRBV5-5
D: NA
length: 16
CDR3: CASSLHQATYSYGYTF

J: TRBJ2-7
V: TRBV20-1
D: NA
length: 11
CDR3: CSARWVYEQYF

J: TRBJ2-2
V: TRBV7-9
D: TRBD2
length: 17
CDR3: CASSRRFAGVNTGELFF

J: TRBJ2-1
V: TRBV5-1
D: NA
length: 15
CDR3: CASSFSRIAYNEQFF

J: TRBJ1-5
V: TRBV6-1
D: TRBD1
length: 15
CDR3: CASRQGGRSNQPQHF

J: TRBJ1-2
V: TRBV7-9
D: TRBD1
length: 13
CDR3: CASSIQGASGYTF

J: TRBJ2-5
V: TRBV2
D: TRBD2
length: 14
CDR3: CASSAGGPGETQYF

J: TRBJ2-3
V: TRBV14
D: TRBD2
length: 15
CDR3: CASSLLAGVLDTQYF

J: TRBJ2-6
V: TRBV5-6
D: NA
length: 18
CDR3: CASSLGEVRLSGANVLTF

J: TRBJ1-5
V: TRBV29-1
D: TRBD1
length: 14
CDR3: CSVAEGTGGSPQHF

J: TRBJ2-7
V: TRBV5-1
D: TRBD1
length: 15
CDR3: CASSLGGTANYEQYF

J: TRBJ1-1
V: TRBV20-1
D: NA
length: 10
CDR3: CSAIAVEAFF

J: TRBJ1-6
V: TRBV19
D: NA
length: 16
CDR3: CASIEQANARNSPLHF

J: TRBJ1-5
V: TRBV25-1
D: NA
length: 14
CDR3: CASSVAGGAQPQHF

J: TRBJ1-1
V: TRBV29-1
D: NA
length: 11
CDR3: CSVLGMAEAFF

J: TRBJ2-1
V: TRBV6-5
D: NA
length: 16
CDR3: CASSYIGESSYNEQFF

J: TRBJ2-3
V: TRBV28
D: NA
length: 11
CDR3: CASFGDGTQYF

J: TRBJ2-2
V: TRBV29-1
D: NA
length: 13
CDR3: CSVDEGYTGELFF

J: TRBJ1-2
V: TRBV7-2
D: NA
length: 17
CDR3: CASSLVGGAGSNYGYTF

J: TRBJ2-3
V: TRBV7-2
D: TRBD1
length: 12
CDR3: CASSLSGTGGTF

J: TRBJ2-5
V: TRBV7-7
D: NA
length: 14
CDR3: CASSERFFQETQYF

J: TRBJ2-5
V: TRBV30
D: TRBD2
length: 16
CDR3: CAWSAGGHSGMETQYF

J: TRBJ2-5
V: TRBV6-1
D: NA
length: 14
CDR3: CASSDSPGMETQYF

J: TRBJ2-3
V: TRBV19
D: NA
length: 16
CDR3: CASSQAAARSTDTQYF

J: TRBJ1-1
V: TRBV11-3
D: TRBD1
length: 14
CDR3: CASSLAGVDRVAFF

J: TRBJ2-5
V: TRBV7-2
D: TRBD1
length: 14
CDR3: CASSLVAGGETQYF

J: TRBJ2-7
V: TRBV5-6
D: NA
length: 14
CDR3: CASSFLGRPYEQYF

J: TRBJ1-1
V: TRBV27
D: NA
length: 17
CDR3: CASSLSQTGGPNTEAFF